This T cell receptor beta chain was recorded in a study of shared clonotypes between healthy human individuals. This clone has just a few counts. Method: immunoSEQ multiplex PCR; TCRdb's copy keeps in-frame clones and lacks some. The sample lists roughly 640,000 clones, around 74% occurring once. Deletions cut 8 bases from V and 2 bases from J, with 14 bases between. Per the germline V gene, CDR1 is SNHLY and CDR2 is FYNNEI. The CDR3 consists of 14 residues. Sample: memory CD4+ T cells sorted from blood. The subset denotes: CD45RA-negative fraction. This sequence originates from a woman in her thirties in good health. The V call is TRBV2, the J call TRBJ2-3, with a weak D call TRBD1 (6 bases). The CDR3 loop is CASSQQGYTDTQYF. The CDR3 DNA reads TGTGCCAGCTCCCAACAGGGATACACAGATACGCAGTATTTT.